The sequence of this TCR beta chain was determined in a study of CXCR3-negative and CXCR3-positive naive CD8 T cells. This CDR3 is 17 amino acids long. The germline V gene encodes CDR1 SGHTA and CDR2 FQGTGA. 5' RACE with UMI labels generated the TRB cDNA libraries. After re-calling the 5' RACE reads, TCRdb lists one entry per CDR3 protein, DNA absent. Recorded for this sample: 130,000 to 150,000 distinct CDR3 sequences. Phenotypically, naive CD8+ T cells corresponded to CD45RO-CCR7+CD27+CD95-. In regard to this clonotype: What it binds is not known.

Points from the study as a whole: Comparably high diversity was seen in both naive subsets, and much lower diversity in memory CD8+ cells. CXCR3-negative naive cells had less hydrophobic TRB CDR3s than did CXCR3-positive naive cells.

The V call is TRBV7-3, the J call TRBJ2-1; TCRdb gives TRBD2 as the D gene, but with no DNA this cannot be confirmed. The sequence was obtained from a human donor in good health. Some clones in this sample may be carry-over from other donors' samples. The sequenced sample consisted of naive CXCR3+ CD8+ T cells from blood. Noted subset: CD45RO-CCR7+CD27+CD95- naive CD8+ T cells expressing CXCR3 (TNR3+). The CDR3 region is CASSLRSSEYSYNEQFF.